The T cell receptor (beta chain) described here comes from a study of OX40 agonist ivuxolimab in advanced cancers. In regard to this clone: The sample carries other DNA sequences with the same CDR3.

CDR1 is KGHSH and CDR2 is LQKENI in the germline V gene. The germline V and J ends were trimmed by 3 bases and 3 bases, with 6 bases remaining between them. This CDR3 is 12 amino acids long. Sequencing was performed with immunoSEQ multiplex PCR; in TCRdb, only in-frame clones are kept and a portion is missing. Of 100,000 to 140,000 clones listed, approximately 90% are singletons. Autoimmune disease history or systemic immunosuppression barred patients. The material sequenced was CD4+ or CD8+ T cells sorted from blood, taken in a trial of the OX40 agonist ivuxolimab. The receptor comes from an adult with an advanced solid tumor such as melanoma, head and neck, liver or kidney cancer. The rearrangement joins TRBV18 to TRBJ2-7; D unclear. The CDR3 loop reads CASSPDLYEQYF. The CDR3 region has the DNA TGTGCCAGCTCACCTGACCTCTACGAGCAGTACTTC.